This is a list of T cell receptor beta chains from one sample in a study of T cell changes during pregnancy in multiple sclerosis. TCRdb's table, derived via immunoSEQ multiplex PCR, lists solely in-frame clones and lacks some. Counted here are 30,000 to 35,000 clones, 90% occurring once; the ten biggest clones make up roughly 0.4%. This specimen was CD4+ T cells from peripheral blood mononuclear cells, taken in the second trimester of pregnancy. These receptors originate from a female donor in good health, enrolled as a control in a pregnancy study. The CDR3 runs from the conserved cysteine through the conserved F or W. Fields, in order: D gene, clone size, CDR3 length, V gene, J gene, CDR3 DNA, CDR3 protein. D genes are given only for firm matches. Part of the rows lack a size; the others show once, few, many or a class for expanded clones.

D: -; size: -; length: 15; V: TRBV7-2; J: TRBJ2-7; DNA: TGTGCCAGCACTAGGCGGCAGGGTCTTGTCTACGAGCAGTACTTC; CDR3: CASTRRQGLVYEQYF
D: TRBD1; size: -; length: 13; V: TRBV6-5; J: TRBJ1-2; DNA: TGTGCCAGCAGCCGGACAGGAAGGGGGGGCTACACCTTC; CDR3: CASSRTGRGGYTF
D: -; size: -; length: 15; V: TRBV7-9; J: TRBJ2-7; DNA: TGTGCCAGCAGCTTACCAGGGGCCCTAACCTACGAGCAGTACTTC; CDR3: CASSLPGALTYEQYF
D: -; size: -; length: 16; V: TRBV5-4; J: TRBJ2-1; DNA: TGTGCCAGCAGCCCTACTAGCCAGAGCTCCTACAATGAGCAGTTCTTC; CDR3: CASSPTSQSSYNEQFF
D: -; size: -; length: 14; V: TRBV27; J: TRBJ2-7; DNA: TGTGCCAGCAGTTTCCGGGACAATTCCTACGAGCAGTACTTC; CDR3: CASSFRDNSYEQYF
D: -; size: -; length: 14; V: TRBV5-1; J: TRBJ1-2; DNA: TGCGCCAGCAAAAAGGAAGTGGTGGAGGGGGGCTACACCTTC; CDR3: CASKKEVVEGGYTF
D: -; size: -; length: 13; V: TRBV6-5; J: TRBJ2-1; DNA: TGCGCCAGCACCCGCCAGTCCTACAATGAGCAGTTCTTC; CDR3: CASTRQSYNEQFF
D: -; size: -; length: 13; V: TRBV4-2; J: TRBJ2-1; DNA: TGTGCCAGCAGCCAAGAACCCACTAATGAGCAGTTCTTC; CDR3: CASSQEPTNEQFF
D: -; size: -; length: 13; V: TRBV6-5; J: TRBJ1-2; DNA: TGTGCCAGCAGTTACTTTGCGCGCGTTGGCTACACCTTC; CDR3: CASSYFARVGYTF
D: -; size: -; length: 14; V: TRBV6-1; J: TRBJ1-1; DNA: TGTGCCAGTAGTCTCCAGGACAGACCCTCTGAAGCTTTCTTT; CDR3: CASSLQDRPSEAFF
D: -; size: -; length: 14; V: TRBV5-6; J: TRBJ2-3; DNA: TGTGCCAGCAGCTTGGCGGGTAGCACAGATACGCAGTATTTT; CDR3: CASSLAGSTDTQYF
D: -; size: -; length: 13; V: TRBV2; J: TRBJ1-2; DNA: TGTGCCAGCGAGAATGGGCCTTACTATGGCTACACCTTC; CDR3: CASENGPYYGYTF
D: TRBD2; size: -; length: 19; V: TRBV18; J: TRBJ2-2; DNA: TGTGCCAGCTCACAACTAGCCCGGACTAGCGGTTCGAACACCGGGGAGCTGTTTTTT; CDR3: CASSQLARTSGSNTGELFF
D: TRBD1; size: -; length: 14; V: TRBV6-1; J: TRBJ1-3; DNA: TGTGCCAGCACTGAGCAGGGGGCTGGAAACACCATATATTTT; CDR3: CASTEQGAGNTIYF
D: -; size: -; length: 14; V: TRBV6-5; J: TRBJ2-7; DNA: TGTGCCAGCAGTTATGAGCTGTCATCCTACGAGCAGTACTTC; CDR3: CASSYELSSYEQYF
D: -; size: -; length: 15; V: TRBV7-2; J: TRBJ2-7; DNA: TGTGCCAGCAGCTACTCAGGGGAGAGTGGTTACGAGCAGTACTTC; CDR3: CASSYSGESGYEQYF
D: TRBD2; size: -; length: 17; V: TRBV11-2; J: TRBJ2-4; DNA: TGTGCCAGCAGCAGCCGACTAGCGGGGAACTTCAAAAACATTCAGTACTTC; CDR3: CASSSRLAGNFKNIQYF
D: -; size: few; length: 15; V: TRBV5-1; J: TRBJ2-5; DNA: TGCGCCAGCAGCCCCCCGACTACCTCATCTGAGACCCAGTACTTC; CDR3: CASSPPTTSSETQYF
D: TRBD1; size: -; length: 14; V: TRBV7-9; J: TRBJ2-7; DNA: TGTGCCAGCAGCTTCCGACAGGGTACCGACGAGCAGTACTTC; CDR3: CASSFRQGTDEQYF
D: TRBD1; size: once; length: 19; V: TRBV5-1; J: TRBJ2-6; DNA: TGCGCCAGCAGCGTTGGTGACGGGACAGGAGGCTCTGGGGCCAACGTCCTGACTTTC; CDR3: CASSVGDGTGGSGANVLTF
D: TRBD1; size: -; length: 15; V: TRBV5-1; J: TRBJ1-4; DNA: TGCGCCAGCAGCTCCCGACAGGGGACTAATGAAAAACTGTTTTTT; CDR3: CASSSRQGTNEKLFF
D: -; size: -; length: 14; V: TRBV15; J: TRBJ1-1; DNA: TGTGCCACCAGCAGGGACAGCATGAACACTGAAGCTTTCTTT; CDR3: CATSRDSMNTEAFF
D: -; size: -; length: 15; V: TRBV27; J: TRBJ2-2; DNA: TGTGCCACCAAGCAGGGTACCGCGAACACCGGGGAGCTGTTTTTT; CDR3: CATKQGTANTGELFF
D: -; size: -; length: 15; V: TRBV19; J: TRBJ1-2; DNA: TGTGCCAGTAGTAGGTCTGGACAGCAAAACTATGGCTACACCTTC; CDR3: CASSRSGQQNYGYTF
D: TRBD2; size: -; length: 15; V: TRBV19; J: TRBJ2-2; DNA: TGTGCCAGTAGTCTGGCGGGGGGGACCACCGGGGAGCTGTTTTTT; CDR3: CASSLAGGTTGELFF
D: -; size: -; length: 14; V: TRBV5-6; J: TRBJ1-6; DNA: TGTGCCAGCAGCTTGAGGCAGGGGACTTCACCCCTCCACTTT; CDR3: CASSLRQGTSPLHF
D: -; size: -; length: 13; V: TRBV19; J: TRBJ1-4; DNA: TGTGCCGGCCAGGACAGACGGAATGAAAAACTGTTTTTT; CDR3: CAGQDRRNEKLFF
D: -; size: -; length: 14; V: TRBV5-1; J: TRBJ2-2; DNA: TGCGCCAGCCGGGCTAGCGATAACACCGGGGAGCTGTTTTTT; CDR3: CASRASDNTGELFF
D: -; size: -; length: 14; V: TRBV30; J: TRBJ1-5; DNA: TGTGCCTGGAGTGGGACAGAAGGCAATCAGCCCCAGCATTTT; CDR3: CAWSGTEGNQPQHF
D: -; size: -; length: 14; V: TRBV7-2; J: TRBJ2-7; DNA: TGTGCCAGCAGCCCGGGGGGCCAACCCTACGAGCAGTACTTC; CDR3: CASSPGGQPYEQYF
D: TRBD2; size: -; length: 14; V: TRBV19; J: TRBJ2-2; DNA: TGTGCCAGTAGTAGCGGCGGGGGGACCGGGGAGCTGTTTTTT; CDR3: CASSSGGGTGELFF
D: -; size: once; length: 14; V: TRBV5-4; J: TRBJ2-2; DNA: TGTGCCAGCAGCTTGGAGGGGGTAACCGGGGAGCTGTTTTTT; CDR3: CASSLEGVTGELFF
D: -; size: -; length: 15; V: TRBV9; J: TRBJ2-1; DNA: TGTGCCAGCAGCGTAGGGCAGGGGGGATACAATGAGCAGTTCTTC; CDR3: CASSVGQGGYNEQFF
D: TRBD2; size: -; length: 15; V: TRBV30; J: TRBJ2-2; DNA: TGTGCCTGGGGACTAGCGGGAGGGCCCACCGGGGAGCTGTTTTTT; CDR3: CAWGLAGGPTGELFF
D: -; size: once; length: 12; V: TRBV19; J: TRBJ1-2; DNA: TGTGCCAGTACGGGACAAAACTATGGCTACACCTTC; CDR3: CASTGQNYGYTF
D: -; size: -; length: 16; V: TRBV4-3; J: TRBJ2-6; DNA: TGCGCCAGCAGCGAAGGTCTGGGGCTCGGGGCCAACGTCCTGACTTTC; CDR3: CASSEGLGLGANVLTF
D: -; size: -; length: 13; V: TRBV6-5; J: TRBJ1-3; DNA: TGTGCCAGCGGCGGGGGTCCCGGAAACACCATATATTTT; CDR3: CASGGGPGNTIYF
D: -; size: -; length: 15; V: TRBV5-6; J: TRBJ2-1; DNA: TGTGCCAGCAGCTTGACAGGGCGGGCGAACAATGAGCAGTTCTTC; CDR3: CASSLTGRANNEQFF
D: -; size: -; length: 16; V: TRBV19; J: TRBJ2-1; DNA: TGTGCCAGTAGTATGTTTAGCGGTAGCTCCTACAATGAGCAGTTCTTC; CDR3: CASSMFSGSSYNEQFF
D: TRBD2; size: -; length: 14; V: TRBV6-5; J: TRBJ2-7; DNA: TGTGCCAGCAGTTGGACTAGCGGGGCCTACGAGCAGTACTTC; CDR3: CASSWTSGAYEQYF
D: TRBD1; size: -; length: 13; V: TRBV10-3; J: TRBJ1-2; DNA: TGTGCCATCTCACAGACAGGGATTGATGGCTACACCTTC; CDR3: CAISQTGIDGYTF
D: TRBD1; size: -; length: 13; V: TRBV7-7; J: TRBJ2-7; DNA: TGTGCTAGCAGCCAAGACAGGGTAGGCGAGCAGTACTTC; CDR3: CASSQDRVGEQYF
D: -; size: -; length: 13; V: TRBV18; J: TRBJ1-2; DNA: TGTGCCAGCTCACAAATCGGGAACTATGGCTACACCTTC; CDR3: CASSQIGNYGYTF
D: -; size: -; length: 14; V: TRBV30; J: TRBJ1-5; DNA: TGTGCCTGGAGTGGGAGGGGAGGAAATCAGCCCCAGCATTTT; CDR3: CAWSGRGGNQPQHF
D: TRBD1; size: -; length: 14; V: TRBV11-3; J: TRBJ2-7; DNA: TGTGCCAGCAGCTGGATCAGGGGGATGAACGAGCAGTACTTC; CDR3: CASSWIRGMNEQYF
D: -; size: -; length: 11; V: TRBV7-9; J: TRBJ2-7; DNA: TGTGCCAGCAGCTTAGCGAGGGAGCAGTACTTC; CDR3: CASSLAREQYF
D: TRBD2; size: once; length: 16; V: TRBV30; J: TRBJ2-5; DNA: TGTGCCTGGAGTGCCCTAGCGGGAGGCCCCTCTGCGACCCAGTACTTC; CDR3: CAWSALAGGPSATQYF
D: TRBD2; size: -; length: 15; V: TRBV4-3; J: TRBJ2-3; DNA: TGCGCCAGCAGCGAAATGGGGGACTATGACGATACGCAGTATTTT; CDR3: CASSEMGDYDDTQYF
D: -; size: -; length: 15; V: TRBV5-4; J: TRBJ1-1; DNA: TGTGCCAGCAGCTCGCCGATAGGAGGAGGAAGTGAAGCTTTCTTT; CDR3: CASSSPIGGGSEAFF
D: TRBD2; size: -; length: 14; V: TRBV14; J: TRBJ2-5; DNA: TGTGCCAGCAGCCGAGCGGGGGGGCAAGAGACCCAGTACTTC; CDR3: CASSRAGGQETQYF
D: -; size: -; length: 14; V: TRBV27; J: TRBJ1-5; DNA: TGTGCCAGCAGTTTATGGGGGGGCGATCAGCCCCAGCATTTT; CDR3: CASSLWGGDQPQHF
D: TRBD2; size: once; length: 16; V: TRBV6-6; J: TRBJ2-1; DNA: TGTGCCAGCAGTAACCTTAGGGGCGGGGGTAGCAATGAGCAGTTCTTC; CDR3: CASSNLRGGGSNEQFF